This T cell receptor (beta chain) was retrieved from a study of blood T cell repertoires in COVID-19. Looking at the study overall: COVID-19 samples collected from the United States, Italy and Spain covered acute and convalescent phases. Sample material is recorded as cDNA or gDNA derived from T cells, B-cell-depleted T cells, or PBMCs.

The CDR3 is made up of 14 amino acids. Germline V gene lookup returns CDR1 MNHEY and CDR2 SVGAGI. V gave up 6 bases and J gave up 6 bases, with 14 bases separating them. Source study methods: Counts of nucleated cells, estimated from reference gene primer amplification, were obtained. The method was immunoSEQ multiplex PCR; TCRdb's version includes in-frame clones alone and lacks a portion of them. The V and J calls and the clone size are those of that table, but D and trimming were determined from the DNA. The sample includes around 59,000 clones, approximately 80% of them seen just once. The receptor's source is a man at least 80 years old with acute or convalescent COVID-19. Sequenced sample: peripheral blood. V usage is TRBV6-5 and J usage is TRBJ1-4, with D maybe TRBD1 (6 bases). The CDR3 nucleotides are TGTGCCAGCAGGAGAGGGTCAGGGGATGAAAAACTGTTTTTT. Its protein is CASRRGSGDEKLFF.